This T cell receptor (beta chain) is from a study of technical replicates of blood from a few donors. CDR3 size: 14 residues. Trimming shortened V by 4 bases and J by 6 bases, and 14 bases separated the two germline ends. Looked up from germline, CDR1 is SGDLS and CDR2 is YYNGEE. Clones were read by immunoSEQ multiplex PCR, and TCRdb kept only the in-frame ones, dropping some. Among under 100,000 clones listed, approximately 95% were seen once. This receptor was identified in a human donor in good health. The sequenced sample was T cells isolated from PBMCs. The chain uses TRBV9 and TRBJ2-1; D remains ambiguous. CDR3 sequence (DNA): TGTGCCAGCAGCTCCACAATGAATCCCAATGAGCAGTTCTTC. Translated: CASSSTMNPNEQFF.